The clone carrying this T cell receptor (beta chain) appeared a few times. Its antigen is currently unknown. The length of the CDR3 is 15 residues. Germline V gene sequence: CDR1 SGHNT, CDR2 YYREEE (reference sequence). Trimming took 4 bases from V and 0 from J, leaving 14 bases between them. Via MiXCR, TCRdb re-called the RT-PCR reads, giving one row per CDR3 protein. The data hold more than 700,000 distinct CDR3 sequences, with around 20% observed a single time. The data belong to a study of response to subunit inactivated influenza vaccine. Study-level findings and limits: Authors suggested each seasonal influenza vaccination recruits few new T cells.

The chain employs TRBV5-4 and TRBJ2-7, with D possibly being TRBD1 or TRBD2 (5 bases each). The sample was PBMCs from blood, taken 4 to 6 days after vaccination. This receptor was identified in a man between 50 and 59 years old who received an inactivated influenza vaccine. In DNA, the CDR3 is TGTGCCAGCAGCCGAGAGGGGTCTCGCTCCTACGAGCAGTACTTC. It codes for CASSREGSRSYEQYF.